The rows below give T cell receptor beta chains drawn from one sample of a study of human T cells and chemical hapten exposure. TCRdb passed the RACE reads through MiXCR, listing each CDR3 protein once. The profile shows 80,000 to 100,000 distinct CDR3 sequences, roughly 7.1% of them singletons. This specimen consisted of whole blood, obtained in connection with sensitization to the hapten diphenylcyclopropenone (DPC). Receptors originate from a woman aged 25-40 years with alopecia areata. Some clones in this sample may be carry-over from other donors' samples. Both conserved end residues are part of each CDR3. D genes are given only for firm matches. The size of a clone is reported for some rows only, either as once, few or many, or as a class for expanded clones.

v_call,clone_size,j_call,d_call,cdr3_aa,cdr3_nt
TRBV5-1,many,TRBJ2-3,TRBD2,CASSPPLLAGGPVSTDTQYF,TGCGCCAGCAGCCCACCATTACTAGCGGGGGGGCCGGTGAGCACAGATACGCAGTATTTT
TRBV30,-,TRBJ1-2,-,CAWEGFYYGYTF,TGTGCCTGGGAGGGTTTTTACTATGGCTACACCTTC
TRBV5-6,many,TRBJ2-3,TRBD1,CASSRGDRGRDTQYF,TGTGCCAGCAGCAGGGGGGACAGGGGGCGAGATACGCAGTATTTT
TRBV2,-,TRBJ1-5,TRBD1,CASSELTSGGTQPQHF,TGTGCCAGCAGTGAATTAACGTCAGGGGGAACTCAGCCCCAGCATTTT
TRBV11-2,-,TRBJ2-1,-,CASSLRAGYNEQFF,TGTGCCAGCAGCTTGCGGGCAGGCTACAATGAGCAGTTCTTC
TRBV10-3,-,TRBJ2-1,-,CAIVGGGNEQFF,TGTGCCATCGTAGGAGGGGGTAATGAGCAGTTCTTC
TRBV29-1,many,TRBJ1-2,-,CSVWGYRGYTF,TGCAGCGTGTGGGGTTATCGCGGCTACACCTTC
TRBV30,few,TRBJ1-1,TRBD1,CAWNRGMNTEAFF,TGTGCCTGGAACAGGGGGATGAACACTGAAGCTTTCTTT
TRBV7-2,few,TRBJ1-2,TRBD1,CASSRPGGTYGYTF,TGTGCCAGCAGCCGCCCAGGGGGAACCTATGGCTACACCTTC
TRBV6-4,few,TRBJ2-1,TRBD1,CASSRTGEGEQFF,TGTGCCAGCAGTAGGACAGGGGAAGGTGAGCAGTTCTTC
TRBV7-2,-,TRBJ1-1,-,CASSYSSQVNTEAFF,TGTGCCAGCAGCTACTCCTCTCAGGTCAACACTGAAGCTTTCTTT
TRBV3-1,-,TRBJ2-7,TRBD2,CASSQGLAAYEQYF,TGTGCCAGCAGCCAAGGGCTAGCGGCCTACGAGCAGTACTTC
TRBV29-1,few,TRBJ1-1,TRBD1,CSVHAGGQGARVEAFF,TGCAGCGTCCACGCAGGAGGACAGGGGGCACGAGTTGAAGCTTTCTTT
TRBV5-4,few,TRBJ1-1,-,CASSRGGAEAFF,TGTGCCAGCAGCAGGGGGGGGGCTGAAGCTTTCTTT
TRBV7-6,many,TRBJ1-3,TRBD1,CASSGEGQGFFLGNTIYF,TGTGCCAGCAGCGGAGAGGGACAGGGGTTTTTCCTGGGAAACACCATATATTTT
TRBV18,many,TRBJ2-6,-,CASSPPGLLGANVLTF,TGTGCCAGCTCACCACCCGGGCTGCTTGGGGCCAACGTCCTGACTTTC
TRBV7-6,many,TRBJ2-2,-,CASSPAGTGELFF,TGTGCCAGCAGCCCGGCCGGGACCGGGGAGCTGTTTTTT
TRBV29-1,many,TRBJ1-2,-,CSVDHGAHGYTF,TGCAGCGTTGATCACGGGGCTCACGGCTACACCTTC
TRBV15,-,TRBJ1-1,-,CATGHRWGRGMNTEAFF,TGTGCCACGGGACATAGGTGGGGACGCGGTATGAACACTGAAGCTTTCTTT
TRBV6-6,many,TRBJ1-1,-,CASSYSIRPFGTEAFF,TGTGCCAGCAGTTACTCGATCAGGCCCTTCGGGACTGAAGCTTTCTTT
TRBV7-2,-,TRBJ2-7,TRBD1,CASSSWTGIYEQYF,TGTGCCAGCAGCTCCTGGACAGGGATCTACGAGCAGTACTTC
TRBV5-1,few,TRBJ1-1,TRBD1,CASTQGASNTEAFF,TGCGCCAGCACCCAGGGGGCGTCGAACACTGAAGCTTTCTTT
TRBV20-1,many,TRBJ2-1,TRBD2,CSADGLAGKNEQFF,TGCAGTGCAGACGGACTAGCGGGGAAGAATGAGCAGTTCTTC
TRBV6-1,many,TRBJ1-5,-,CASEGQRRANQPQHF,TGTGCCAGCGAGGGGCAACGGAGAGCCAATCAGCCCCAGCATTTT
TRBV6-9,-,TRBJ1-1,-,CASSTKLRTDHGEAFF,TGTGCCAGCAGCACCAAACTCCGGACCGACCACGGTGAAGCTTTCTTT
TRBV20-1,many,TRBJ2-3,-,CSARAGLGTDTQYF,TGCAGTGCTAGAGCTGGTCTTGGCACAGATACGCAGTATTTT
TRBV5-1,-,TRBJ2-5,TRBD2,CASSPPPYYSGTSWETQYF,TGCGCCAGCAGCCCCCCCCCCTATTATTCCGGGACTAGCTGGGAGACCCAGTACTTC
TRBV7-6,few,TRBJ2-4,TRBD2,CASSAGLAGPIAKNIQYF,TGTGCCAGCAGCGCAGGACTAGCGGGTCCCATAGCCAAAAACATTCAGTACTTC
TRBV20-1,many,TRBJ2-5,TRBD2,CSARGWDRGLAGGIQETQYF,TGCAGTGCTAGAGGATGGGACAGGGGACTAGCGGGGGGAATCCAAGAGACCCAGTACTTC
TRBV6-6,many,TRBJ2-7,-,CASSPGTHYEQYF,TGTGCCAGCAGCCCCGGGACCCACTACGAGCAGTACTTC
TRBV5-1,many,TRBJ2-7,-,CASSQDLSYEQYF,TGCGCCAGCAGCCAGGATCTCTCCTACGAGCAGTACTTC